This is a list of T cell receptor beta chains from one sample in a study of early T cells in non-severe SARS-CoV-2 infection. TCRdb analysed the 5' RACE reads with MiXCR anew, one entry per CDR3 protein. The sample shows 90,000 to 130,000 distinct CDR3 sequences, 10% to 15% of them seen only once. The material was whole blood, obtained at baseline. These receptors were taken from an adult who was a healthcare worker with PCR-confirmed SARS-CoV-2 infection or an uninfected control (not recorded which). CDR3s include the opening cysteine and the closing phenylalanine or tryptophan.

15 | TRBJ2-5 | TRBV3-1 | CASSLAGLATGTQYF
16 | TRBJ1-3 | TRBV6-1 | CASSEAPTGSGNTIYF
12 | TRBJ2-4 | TRBV3-1 | CASSQDRDGGYF
15 | TRBJ2-7 | TRBV7-8 | CASSPRDRVSHEQYF
13 | TRBJ2-5 | TRBV19 | CASSVTGTETQYF
13 | TRBJ2-7 | TRBV29-1 | CSVEKGSSYEQYF
17 | TRBJ1-1 | TRBV3-1 | CASSQDVGTVGNTEAFF
13 | TRBJ2-4 | TRBV6-1 | CASSAQGPGIQYF
16 | TRBJ2-3 | TRBV4-1 | CAGSQDRGSSTDTQYF
13 | TRBJ1-1 | TRBV11-3 | CASSLLPTGEAFF
15 | TRBJ2-6 | TRBV5-1 | CASSLQGLGANVLTF
16 | TRBJ2-6 | TRBV5-4 | CASSRGQGSGANVLTF
16 | TRBJ1-1 | TRBV3-1 | CASSPRIQGLGTEAFF
15 | TRBJ2-7 | TRBV4-1 | CASSEGASGAYEQYF
14 | TRBJ1-3 | TRBV12-3/TRBV12-4 | CASRQLNSGNTIYF
15 | TRBJ2-3 | TRBV12-3/TRBV12-4 | CASSGTSGGTDTQYF
15 | TRBJ2-2 | TRBV7-2 | CASSAWTGNTGELFF
19 | TRBJ2-1 | TRBV4-2 | CASSPSRQGPESSYNEQFF
15 | TRBJ2-5 | TRBV11-2 | CASSLSTGSQETQYF
16 | TRBJ2-3 | TRBV5-6 | CASSSDLDRGADTQYF
15 | TRBJ2-7 | TRBV28 | CASSLYRDSSYEQYF
14 | TRBJ2-2 | TRBV5-1 | CASSLGQGAWELFF
10 | TRBJ1-1 | TRBV29-1 | CSGHHTEAFF
15 | TRBJ2-1 | TRBV5-6 | CASSPISRSRNEQFF
13 | TRBJ1-1 | TRBV20-1 | CSARGVKNTEAFF
16 | TRBJ2-7 | TRBV11-2 | CASSLATGTGSYEQYF
15 | TRBJ1-1 | TRBV7-3 | CASSPQGQVNTEAFF
12 | TRBJ1-5 | TRBV6-1 | CASSGRGQPQHF
13 | TRBJ2-7 | TRBV5-5 | CASSLFPTYEQYF
15 | TRBJ2-3 | TRBV4-2 | CASSQDRMDTDTQYF
12 | TRBJ2-7 | TRBV5-6 | CASSLRRYEQYF
15 | TRBJ1-4 | TRBV10-2 | CASSSSDRGREKLFF
16 | TRBJ1-4 | TRBV27 | CASSPGTGIANEKLFF
13 | TRBJ1-3 | TRBV5-6 | CASSFGLRDGEDF
13 | TRBJ1-1 | TRBV6-5 | CASSQQGTAEAFF
16 | TRBJ1-5 | TRBV12-3/TRBV12-4 | CASSPQYPRSNQPQHF
16 | TRBJ1-1 | TRBV5-1 | CASSLSSPSRDTEAFF
16 | TRBJ2-2 | TRBV15 | CATSREGRVSTGELFF
14 | TRBJ1-2 | TRBV5-8 | CASSLDRIPYGYTF
14 | TRBJ1-4 | TRBV7-2 | CASSEDSGRKKLFF
16 | TRBJ2-3 | TRBV4-1 | CASSHPRTGVTDTQYF
17 | TRBJ2-3 | TRBV20-1 | CSASTPADWPSTDTQYF
15 | TRBJ2-3 | TRBV18 | CASSPPAGETDTQYF
12 | TRBJ1-2 | TRBV19 | CASSPGARGYTF
16 | TRBJ2-3 | TRBV5-4 | CASSFGPGVGTDTQYF
14 | TRBJ2-3 | TRBV9 | CASSVLLAGGTQYF
13 | TRBJ1-2 | TRBV5-1 | CASSLDGVYGYTF
16 | TRBJ1-1 | TRBV7-8 | CASSFSRRGRWTEAFF
14 | TRBJ2-3 | TRBV29-1 | CSGHTGTYADTQYF
16 | TRBJ2-5 | TRBV28 | CASSLFRGREIETQYF
14 | TRBJ2-4 | TRBV27 | CASSFNRDTHIQYF
14 | TRBJ1-1 | TRBV7-9 | CASSLKTENTEAFF